Listed below are T cell receptor beta chains from one sample, sequenced in a study of cytomegalovirus exposure and HLA in healthy donors. TCRdb's copy holds only in-frame clones and misses some; the assay was immunoSEQ multiplex PCR. In total, the table holds around 97,000 clones. Sequencing was performed on PBMCs. The source is a man aged 40-49 years in good health and CMV-seronegative. CDR3s include the opening cysteine and the closing phenylalanine or tryptophan.

len,j_gene,v_gene,CDR3aa
18,TRBJ2-2,TRBV4-2,CASSQEPTSGGGTGELFF
13,TRBJ2-7,TRBV6-6,CATGVTGVSEQYF
10,TRBJ1-2,TRBV21-1,CASKQDDGTF
15,TRBJ2-2,TRBV19,CASSIWGRDTGELFF
13,TRBJ1-4,TRBV19,CASRDRGNEKLFF
14,TRBJ2-1,TRBV4-3,CASSQGRTANEQFF
13,TRBJ1-2,TRBV2,CASSLGEYYGYTF
16,TRBJ1-1,TRBV29-1,CSVEDRKGAMNTEAFF
16,TRBJ2-2,TRBV30,CAWSIGTGTYTGELFF
16,TRBJ2-2,TRBV7-8,CASSPRSQWNTGELFF
15,TRBJ2-3,TRBV28,CASSSPGQGTDTQYF
13,TRBJ1-2,TRBV7-2,CASSSYRDDGYTF
16,TRBJ2-7,TRBV5-4,CASSQATGTGGYEQYF
16,TRBJ2-1,TRBV11-2,CASSATLAEGGYEQFF
15,TRBJ1-3,TRBV11-2,CASSFVGGTGNTIYF
14,TRBJ1-2,TRBV5-6,CASSLIRLNYGYTF
15,TRBJ2-3,TRBV6-4,CASSDSAGGPDTQYF
15,TRBJ1-5,TRBV30,CAWTRPRGGNQPQHF
13,TRBJ2-7,TRBV5-4,CASSSGGIDEQYF
14,TRBJ1-1,TRBV14,CASSPQLGGTEAFF
18,TRBJ2-5,TRBV11-2,CASSLEFGRGQVGETQYF
15,TRBJ2-7,TRBV18,CASSPISGTVYEQYF
16,TRBJ2-1,TRBV7-2,CASSLAAAGVSNEQFF
15,TRBJ2-7,TRBV29-1,CSVGRFGGLAGEQYF
16,TRBJ1-1,TRBV4-3,CASSQGDRGGNTEAFF
15,TRBJ2-3,TRBV7-2,CASSLGAGGTDTQYF
14,TRBJ2-2,TRBV19,CASSIPGGTGELFF
13,TRBJ2-7,TRBV11-2,CASSLAVSYEQYF
13,TRBJ1-2,TRBV6-6,CASRTGVNYGYTF
16,TRBJ2-5,TRBV6-5,CASSYSRGLRVETQYF
18,TRBJ1-1,TRBV14,CASSRPRWRTGVYTEAFF
13,TRBJ2-1,TRBV19,CASGRAPYNEQFF
15,TRBJ1-5,TRBV19,CASSMRGQFNQPQHF
14,TRBJ2-5,TRBV9,CASSVERGQKTQYF
15,TRBJ2-1,TRBV5-6,CASSVTSGTHNEQFF
12,TRBJ1-5,TRBV7-2,CASSFLAQPQHF
14,TRBJ1-5,TRBV18,CASSPGESNQPQHF
16,TRBJ2-7,TRBV18,CASSANSLRGAYEQYF
15,TRBJ1-1,TRBV4-1,CASSQHTNINTEAFF
14,TRBJ1-1,TRBV11-2,CASQGQPMNTEAFF
16,TRBJ1-5,TRBV4-3,CASSHSVAGGNQPQHF
15,TRBJ1-2,TRBV15,CATSRNPGGLDGYTF
14,TRBJ1-2,TRBV6-5,CASSFGDDNYGYTF
19,TRBJ2-3,TRBV11-2,CASSRTSGGPFPSTDTQYF
14,TRBJ2-2,TRBV7-2,CASSPREFKWELFF
14,TRBJ1-1,TRBV6-5,CASSSKGGLGEAFF
16,TRBJ2-2,TRBV4-3,CASSQAEGRNTGELFF
16,TRBJ1-1,TRBV4-3,CASSQDPWQGGTETFF